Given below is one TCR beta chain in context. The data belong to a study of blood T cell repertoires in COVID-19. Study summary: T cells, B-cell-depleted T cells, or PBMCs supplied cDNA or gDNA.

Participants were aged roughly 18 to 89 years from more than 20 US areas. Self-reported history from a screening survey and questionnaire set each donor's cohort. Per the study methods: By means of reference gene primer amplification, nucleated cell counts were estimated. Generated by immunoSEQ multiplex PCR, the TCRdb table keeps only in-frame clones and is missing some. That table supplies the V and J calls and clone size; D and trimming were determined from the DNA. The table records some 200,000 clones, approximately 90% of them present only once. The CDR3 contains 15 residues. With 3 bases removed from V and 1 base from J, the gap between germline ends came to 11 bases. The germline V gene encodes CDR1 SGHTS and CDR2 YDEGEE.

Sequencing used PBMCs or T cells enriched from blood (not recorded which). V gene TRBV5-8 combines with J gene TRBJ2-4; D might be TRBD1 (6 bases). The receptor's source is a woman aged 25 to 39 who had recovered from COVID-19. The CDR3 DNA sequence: TGTGCCAGCAGCTCCCCCGACAGGGCCAAAAACATTCAGTACTTC. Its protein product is CASSSPDRAKNIQYF.